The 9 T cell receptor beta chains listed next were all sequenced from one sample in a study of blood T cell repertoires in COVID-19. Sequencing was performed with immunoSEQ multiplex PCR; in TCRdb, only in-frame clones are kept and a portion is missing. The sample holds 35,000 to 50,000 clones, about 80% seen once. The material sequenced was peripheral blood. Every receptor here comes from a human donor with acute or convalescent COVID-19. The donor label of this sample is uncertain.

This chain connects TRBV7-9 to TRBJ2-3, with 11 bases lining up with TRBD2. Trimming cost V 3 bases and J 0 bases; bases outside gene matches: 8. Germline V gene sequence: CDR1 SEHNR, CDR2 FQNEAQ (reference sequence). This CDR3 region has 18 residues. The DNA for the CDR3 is TGTGCCAGCAGCTTTCCCCCTAGACTAGCGGGGAGCACAGATACGCAGTATTTT. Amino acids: CASSFPPRLAGSTDTQYF.

The CDR3 protein is CASSVDRDTEAFF. DNA of the CDR3: TGTGCCAGCAGCGTAGACAGGGACACTGAAGCTTTCTTT. The genes are TRBV9 and TRBJ1-1; D might be TRBD1 (6 bases). Trimming took off 0 bases at V and 3 bases at J, with 6 bases between the two ends. The CDR3 is made up of 13 amino acids. CDR1 and CDR2 (germline): SGDLS, YYNGEE.

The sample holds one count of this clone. DNA for the CDR3: TGTGCCAGCAGTTTATGGCTTGAGCAGTACTTC. Amino acids: CASSLWLEQYF. The chain uses TRBV12-3 or TRBV12-4 and TRBJ2-7, with D unresolved. Trimming cost V 2 bases and J 7 bases, with 6 bases left between them. This CDR3 spans 11 amino acids.

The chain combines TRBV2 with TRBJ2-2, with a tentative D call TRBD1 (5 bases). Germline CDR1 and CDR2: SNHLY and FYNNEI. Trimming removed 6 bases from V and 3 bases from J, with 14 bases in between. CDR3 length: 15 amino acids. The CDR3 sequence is CASSEPGPDTGELFF. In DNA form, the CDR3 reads TGTGCCAGCAGCGAACCAGGGCCAGACACCGGGGAGCTGTTTTTT. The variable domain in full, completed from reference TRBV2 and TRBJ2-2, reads EPEVTQTPSHQVTQMGQEVILRCVPISNHLYFYWYRQILGQKVEFLVSFYNNEISEKSEIFDDQFSVERPDGSNFTLKIRSTKLEDSAMYFCASSEPGPDTGELFFGEGSRLTVL.

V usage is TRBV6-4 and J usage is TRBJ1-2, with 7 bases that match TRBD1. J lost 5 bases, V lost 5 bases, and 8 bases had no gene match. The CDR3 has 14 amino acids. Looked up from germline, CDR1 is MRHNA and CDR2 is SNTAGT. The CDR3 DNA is TGTGCCAGCAGTTCGACAGGGACGGATTATGGCTACACCTTC. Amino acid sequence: CASSSTGTDYGYTF.

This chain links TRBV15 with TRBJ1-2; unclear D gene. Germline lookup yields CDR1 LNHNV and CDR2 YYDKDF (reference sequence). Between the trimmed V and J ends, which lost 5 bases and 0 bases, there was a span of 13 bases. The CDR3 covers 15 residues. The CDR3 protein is CATSSPGETNYGYTF. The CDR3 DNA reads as TGTGCCACCAGCTCCCCAGGCGAAACTAACTATGGCTACACCTTC.

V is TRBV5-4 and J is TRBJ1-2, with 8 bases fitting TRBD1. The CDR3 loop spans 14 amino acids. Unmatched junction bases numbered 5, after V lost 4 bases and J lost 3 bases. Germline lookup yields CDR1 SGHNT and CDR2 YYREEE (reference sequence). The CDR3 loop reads CASSTSGGDYGYTF. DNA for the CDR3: TGTGCCAGCAGCACCTCAGGGGGCGACTATGGCTACACCTTC.

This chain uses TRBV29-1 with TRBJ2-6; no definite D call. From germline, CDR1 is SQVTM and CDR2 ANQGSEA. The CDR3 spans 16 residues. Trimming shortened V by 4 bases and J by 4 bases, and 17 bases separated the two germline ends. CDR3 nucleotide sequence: TGCAGCGTTGCCTCACACCGTCGCTCGGGGGCCAACGTCCTGACTTTC. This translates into CSVASHRRSGANVLTF.

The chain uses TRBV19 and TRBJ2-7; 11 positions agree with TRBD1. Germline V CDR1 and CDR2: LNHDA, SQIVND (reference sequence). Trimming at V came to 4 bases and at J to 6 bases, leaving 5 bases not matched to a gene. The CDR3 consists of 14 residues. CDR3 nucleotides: TGTGCCAGTAGTAGGACAGGGGGCCTTGTCGAGCAGTACTTC. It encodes CASSRTGGLVEQYF.